The 28 T cell receptor beta chains below all came from one sample that was sequenced in a study of read filtering for tumor transcriptome and immune sequencing. The library was built from around 380 ng RNA with molecular barcoded adaptors for alpha/delta and beta/gamma chains. TCRdb reprocessed the reads with MiXCR, giving one entry per CDR3 protein. The sample lists 65,000 or so distinct CDR3 sequences, approximately 18% occurring once. Input material: a population of CD138-negative cells sorted from bone marrow. The source of these receptors is a donor over 35 with multiple myeloma.

At least ten counts were recorded for this clonotype. V usage is TRBV30 and J usage is TRBJ2-2; D might be TRBD2 (6 bases). The V gene's germline CDR1 is GTSNPN and CDR2 SVGIG (reference sequence). The CDR3 is made up of 14 amino acids. The V and J ends lost 2 bases and 7 bases respectively, with 14 bases between them. CDR3: CAWSIGGPGGELFF. CDR3 in DNA: TGTGCCTGGAGTATCGGAGGGCCTGGCGGGGAGCTGTTTTTT.

A remark on this clonotype: This sequence is one base from a far larger clone and is likely a read error. This chain links TRBV7-2 with TRBJ1-6, with D uncertain. In germline, CDR1 is SGHTA, CDR2 FQGNSA. The CDR3 extends over 15 amino acids. The CDR3 region has the DNA TGTGCCAGCAGCCAAAGAGAAAATAATAATTCACCCCCCCACTTT. This gives the protein CASSQRENNNSPPHF. Supplemented by reference TRBV7-2 and TRBJ1-6, the full variable domain reads GAGVSQSPSNKVTEKGKDVELRCDPISGHTALYWYRQSLGQGLEFLIYFQGNSAPDKSGLPSDRFSAERTGGSVSTLTIQRTQQEDSAVYLCASSQRENNNSPPHFGNGTRLTVT.

This clonotype came up many times. The chain has TRBV20-1 and TRBJ2-3, with D unresolved. The CDR3 is made up of 11 amino acids. The germline V gene encodes CDR1 DFQATT and CDR2 SNEGSKA (reference sequence). With 1 base removed from V and 5 bases from J, the gap between germline ends came to 4 bases. The CDR3 region has the DNA TGCAGTGCTAGAGTTAAAGATACGCAGTATTTT. It specifies CSARVKDTQYF.

This clonotype appeared many times. This chain links TRBV6-6 with TRBJ2-1; TRBD2 is a possible D gene (6 bases). The CDR3 consists of 13 residues. Per the germline V gene, CDR1 is MNHNY and CDR2 is SVGAGI (reference sequence). CDR3 sequence reads: CASGGSLGNEQFF. In DNA, the CDR3 is TGTGCGTCAGGAGGGAGTCTGGGCAATGAGCAGTTCTTC.

This clonotype is labeled as medium-sized (0.01 to 0.1%). The V and J genes are TRBV29-1 and TRBJ2-3; TRBD2 aligns across 8 bases. This CDR3 is 14 amino acids long. The germline gives CDR1 SQVTM, CDR2 ANQGSEA. The V segment lost 7 bases and the J segment 0 bases; nucleotides outside the gene matches: 6. Here the CDR3 reads CSATGRASTDTQYF. In nucleotides, the CDR3 is TGCAGCGCTACCGGGAGGGCTAGCACAGATACGCAGTATTTT.

This clonotype was recorded at least ten times. The chain has TRBV15 and TRBJ1-1; TRBD1 agrees at 8 bases. With 1 base clipped from V and 2 bases from J, the junction kept 6 bases outside the gene matches. CDR1 and CDR2 from the germline V gene are LNHNV and YYDKDF (reference sequence). This CDR3 is built from 16 residues. CDR3 DNA sequence: TGTGCCACCAGCAGAGCGTCCGGGACAGGCAACACTGAAGCTTTCTTT. The encoded protein is CATSRASGTGNTEAFF.

V usage is TRBV5-1 and J usage is TRBJ2-2; D remains ambiguous. The CDR3 totals 13 residues. Germline V gene data show CDR1 as SGHRS and CDR2 as YFSETQ. Trimming shortened V by 0 bases and J by 7 bases, and 7 bases separated the two germline ends. The CDR3 region is CASSLVGSGELFF. The CDR3 region has the DNA TGCGCCAGCAGCTTGGTCGGTAGCGGGGAGCTGTTTTTT. Full variable domain (outside the CDR3, taken from reference TRBV5-1 and TRBJ2-2): KAGVTQTPRYLIKTRGQQVTLSCSPISGHRSVSWYQQTPGQGLQFLFEYFSETQRNKGNFPGRFSGRQFSNSRSEMNVSTLELGDSALYLCASSLVGSGELFFGEGSRLTVL.

This clonotype was counted many times. This chain links TRBV20-1 with TRBJ2-7; the match to TRBD2 covers 8 bases. Unmatched junction bases numbered 13, after V lost 3 bases and J lost 0 bases. Germline assignment: CDR1 DFQATT and CDR2 SNEGSKA (reference sequence). The CDR3 has 17 amino acids. CDR3 in DNA: TGCAGTGCTAGTAGCGGGGCTATTGCGGGATCCTCCTACGAGCAGTACTTC. It specifies CSASSGAIAGSSYEQYF.

This clonotype was found many times. This chain links TRBV7-6 with TRBJ2-7; D not resolved. V was cut by 4 bases and J by 3 bases, with 10 bases left in between. Per the germline V gene, CDR1 is SGHVS and CDR2 is FNYEAQ. This CDR3 has 13 residues. CDR3: CASSSVENYEQYF. CDR3 nucleotide sequence: TGTGCCAGCAGCTCCGTAGAGAACTACGAGCAGTACTTC.

Points on this clonotype: This may arise from a read error, as a much more abundant clone is one base away. The chain recombines TRBV12-3 or TRBV12-4 with TRBJ2-4; D call uncertain. The length of the CDR3 is 14 residues. The ends were cut back, 3 bases at V and 0 bases at J, with 6 bases in the middle. The CDR3 region is CASSLPTAKNIQYF. CDR3 DNA: TGTGCCAGCAGTTTGCCCACAGCCAAAAACATTCAGTACTTC.

The sample holds many counts of this clonotype. The chain has TRBV6-5 and TRBJ2-5; D is possibly TRBD1 (6 bases). V lost 0 bases, J lost 5 bases, and 16 bases lay in between. Germline V gene sequence: CDR1 MNHEY, CDR2 SVGAGI. The length of the CDR3 is 16 residues. CDR3 sequence (DNA): TGTGCCAGCAGTTACTCACAGGGCAGAGCTAAGGAGACCCAGTACTTC. Its protein is CASSYSQGRAKETQYF.

Concerning this clonotype: A read error is likely, as this CDR3 ends without the conserved phenylalanine or tryptophan. The V call is TRBV14, the J call TRBJ1-3; D not resolved. Trimming left V 5 bases short and J 3 bases short, with 14 bases between. From germline, CDR1 is SGHDN and CDR2 FVKESK. The CDR3 runs 15 residues. The CDR3 here is CASSMDGTFGNTIYL. The CDR3 DNA sequence: TGTGCCAGCAGCATGGACGGAACCTTTGGAAACACCATATATCTT.

This clonotype was observed many times. J is TRBJ2-3 and V is TRBV28; 7 bases fit TRBD2. The CDR3 spans 13 residues. Germline values: CDR1 MDHEN, CDR2 SYDVKM. V was pared by 3 bases and J by 7 bases, with 4 bases of the junction left unmatched. The CDR3 spells CASSFAGEYTQYF. The CDR3 DNA reads TGTGCCAGCAGTTTTGCGGGGGAATATACGCAGTATTTT. The full variable domain, rest sourced from reference TRBV28 and TRBJ2-3, is DVKVTQSSRYLVKRTGEKVFLECVQDMDHENMFWYRQDPGLGLRLIYFSYDVKMKEKGDIPEGYSVSREKKERFSLILESASTNQTSMYLCASSFAGEYTQYFGPGTRLTVL.

This clonotype was counted at least ten times. V usage is TRBV28 and J usage is TRBJ2-7; no definite D call. In germline, CDR1 is MDHEN, CDR2 SYDVKM. The CDR3 spans 12 residues. Trimming took off 3 bases at V and 4 bases at J, with 7 bases between the two ends. In DNA, the CDR3 is TGTGCCAGCAGTTTTCTAGGTTACGAGCAGTACTTC. Encoded protein: CASSFLGYEQYF.

This sequence joins TRBV7-3 and TRBJ2-2; perhaps TRBD2 as D (7 bases). The germline CDR1 and CDR2 sequences are SGHTA and FQGTGA. The CDR3 spans 14 residues. V lost 1 base and J lost 8, with 11 bases in between. CDR3: CASSLNGGRGELFF. CDR3 sequence (DNA): TGTGCCAGCAGCTTAAACGGGGGGCGAGGGGAGCTGTTTTTT.

As for this clonotype: Since a much larger clone is just one base distant, this may be a read error. The chain has TRBV7-8 and TRBJ2-2; TRBD1 agrees at 8 bases. The CDR3 sequence is 18 residues long. Germline assignment: CDR1 SGHVS and CDR2 FQNEAQ. Losses at the gene ends were 2 bases for V and 1 base for J; bases not matched to a gene: 9. The CDR3 region has the DNA TGTGCCAGCAGCTTAATGCCCAGGGGGCACAGGAACACCGGGGAGCTGTTTTTT. Translating gives CASSLMPRGHRNTGELFF.

This clonotype was picked up a small number of times. One junction end disagrees with the germline gene, perhaps due to a read error. The V gene is TRBV7-9, the J gene TRBJ1-1; no reliable D call. The CDR3 runs to 11 residues. Germline CDR1 SEHNR, CDR2 FQNEAQ (reference sequence). CDR3 DNA: TGTGCCGGCAGCTTAGGAGGTGAAGCTTTCTTT. It encodes CAGSLGGEAFF.

This clonotype was observed many times. The gene calls are TRBV7-9 and TRBJ2-2, with unresolved D. With 2 bases removed from V and 7 bases from J, the gap between germline ends came to 2 bases. The V gene's germline CDR1 is SEHNR and CDR2 FQNEAQ (reference sequence). CDR3 length: 11 residues. The CDR3 DNA sequence: TGTGCCAGCAGCTTACACGGGGAGCTGTTTTTT. As protein: CASSLHGELFF. Using reference TRBV7-9 and TRBJ2-2 for the parts outside the CDR3, the full variable domain is DTGVSQNPRHKITKRGQNVTFRCDPISEHNRLYWYRQTLGQGPEFLTYFQNEAQLEKSRLLSDRFSAERPKGSFSTLEIQRTEQGDSAMYLCASSLHGELFFGEGSRLTVL.

For this clonotype: Since a much larger clone is just one base distant, this may be a read error. The rearrangement uses TRBV21-1 and TRBJ1-2; the D call of TRBD1 is as the table states it, not checked on the DNA. TRBV21-1 constitutes a pseudogene. This CDR3 is 15 amino acids long. The CDR3 DNA reads as TGTGCCAGCAGCGAGACAGGGGCCCGCGGATATGGCTACGCCTTC. It translates to CASSETGARGYGYAF.

This clonotype has a count of ten or more. This rearrangement joins TRBV5-1 to TRBJ2-1; 8 bases align to TRBD2. There are 16 residues in the CDR3. The V gene's germline CDR1 is SGHRS and CDR2 YFSETQ. The V segment lost 7 bases and the J segment 5 bases; nucleotides outside the gene matches: 14. In DNA, the CDR3 is TGCGCCAGCTCACCTAGACCGGGACTAGACCACAATGAGCAGTTCTTC. Translation: CASSPRPGLDHNEQFF. Using reference TRBV5-1 and TRBJ2-1 for the parts outside the CDR3, the full variable domain is KAGVTQTPRYLIKTRGQQVTLSCSPISGHRSVSWYQQTPGQGLQFLFEYFSETQRNKGNFPGRFSGRQFSNSRSEMNVSTLELGDSALYLCASSPRPGLDHNEQFFGPGTRLTVL.

This clonotype was picked up many times. CDR3 residues: CSAVSGGPQDTQYF. In DNA form, the CDR3 reads TGCAGTGCTGTCTCGGGAGGGCCGCAAGATACGCAGTATTTT. The chain couples TRBV20-1 to TRBJ2-3; 8 bases are a match to TRBD2. The CDR3 is 14 amino acids. With V trimmed by 5 bases and J by 5 bases, 9 bases remained unmatched. Germline CDR1 reads DFQATT; CDR2 reads SNEGSKA (reference sequence).

This clonotype was seen at least ten times. The genes are TRBV2 and TRBJ2-1, with TRBD2 identical over 9 bases. The CDR3 has 15 amino acids. Germline CDR1 reads SNHLY; CDR2 reads FYNNEI. V dropped 7 bases and J dropped 6; count of bases not matched to a gene: 10. The CDR3 DNA is TGTGCCAGCAATGTCGGCGGGAGGGCCACCAATGAGCAGTTCTTC. Its translation is CASNVGGRATNEQFF.

In this sample, this clonotype turned up many times. This chain links TRBV14 with TRBJ1-4; D perhaps matches TRBD1 (6 bases). V was clipped by 9 bases and J by 7 bases, with 18 bases between them. Germline values: CDR1 SGHDN, CDR2 FVKESK. This CDR3 contains 14 residues. In nucleotides, the CDR3 is TGTGCCAGTAAGGACCAGGGGAGGAGTGAAAAACTGTTTTTT. Translating gives CASKDQGRSEKLFF. The full variable domain, in which reference TRBV14 and TRBJ1-4 provide the parts outside the CDR3, is EAGVTQFPSHSVIEKGQTVTLRCDPISGHDNLYWYRRVMGKEIKFLLHFVKESKQDESGMPNNRFLAERTGGTYSTLKVQPAELEDSGVYFCASKDQGRSEKLFFGSGTQLSVL.

This clonotype was detected a few times. This could be a read error, since a much larger clone is one nucleotide away. This chain connects TRBV5-6 to TRBJ2-1; TRBD1 agrees at 9 bases. CDR3 length equals 15 residues. Looked up from germline, CDR1 is SGHDT and CDR2 is YYEEEE. The CDR3 DNA reads TGTGCCAGCAGCTTGGAGGGGACAGGGATCAATGAGCTGTTCTTC. This sequence encodes CASSLEGTGINELFF.

The table lists this clonotype with many counts. J is TRBJ2-5 and V is TRBV6-5; the D gene is possibly TRBD2 (6 bases). Germline loops: CDR1 MNHEY, CDR2 SVGAGI. The CDR3 is 15 residues long. Trimming pared 5 bases from V and 2 bases from J, leaving 15 bases between. CDR3 DNA: TGTGCCAGCAGTGGGGAGGAAGGGCTGCAAGAGACCCAGTACTTC. Amino acid sequence: CASSGEEGLQETQYF.

This clonotype appeared many times. The chain uses TRBV21-1 and TRBJ2-1; the tabulated D call, TRBD2, remains unverified against the DNA. TRBV21-1 is marked as a pseudogene. The CDR3 spans 14 residues. CDR3 coding DNA: TGTGCCAGCAGGGCCGGGACTAGGGGGCATGAGCAGTTCTTC. Its translation is CASRAGTRGHEQFF.

The chain carries TRBV7-2 and TRBJ1-2; perhaps TRBD1 as D (5 bases). With 1 base removed from V and 4 bases from J, the gap between germline ends came to 13 bases. Germline values: CDR1 SGHTA, CDR2 FQGNSA. The CDR3 loop spans 15 amino acids. DNA of the CDR3: TGTGCCAGCAGCTTAGTATTGCAGGGAATCTATGGCTACACCTTC. This codes for CASSLVLQGIYGYTF. Together with reference TRBV7-2 and TRBJ1-2, the CDR3 gives the full variable domain: GAGVSQSPSNKVTEKGKDVELRCDPISGHTALYWYRQSLGQGLEFLIYFQGNSAPDKSGLPSDRFSAERTGGSVSTLTIQRTQQEDSAVYLCASSLVLQGIYGYTFGSGTRLTVV.

Remarks on this clonotype: Possible read error: a much larger clone is one base away. This chain links TRBV7-3 with TRBJ1-1; D remains ambiguous. Looked up from germline, CDR1 is SGHTA and CDR2 is FQGTGA. The length of the CDR3 is 13 residues. The CDR3, as DNA: TGTGCCAGCAGCTTAAAGGGATCCACTGAAGCTCTCTTT. Translating gives CASSLKGSTEALF.